This T cell receptor beta chain was documented in a study of TIL therapy for anti-PD-1-resistant metastatic lung cancer. General study points: Infused TIL clonotypes partially replaced the baseline blood repertoire, then decayed over months.

Notes on this clone: Its target is unknown.

The trim removed 4 bases at V and 5 bases at J, leaving 4 bases unmatched. Germline loops: CDR1 MNHEY, CDR2 SVGAGI. The CDR3 is 15 residues long. The immunoSEQ assay was v3. Method: immunoSEQ multiplex PCR; TCRdb's copy keeps in-frame clones and lacks some. The repertoire includes about 60,000 clones, over 75% of them detected once, and approximately 2.8% sits in the top ten. Indicated time point: pre-treatment sample, taken before nivolumab and TIL therapy. Sample: blood, taken at baseline. The chain joins TRBV6-5 to TRBJ2-2; 10 bases align to TRBD1. This receptor was taken from a person between 25 and 79 years old with non-small cell lung cancer. The CDR3 DNA reads TGTGCCAGCAGTTTAGACAGGGGGCAGACCGGGGAGCTGTTTTTT. Translating it yields CASSLDRGQTGELFF.